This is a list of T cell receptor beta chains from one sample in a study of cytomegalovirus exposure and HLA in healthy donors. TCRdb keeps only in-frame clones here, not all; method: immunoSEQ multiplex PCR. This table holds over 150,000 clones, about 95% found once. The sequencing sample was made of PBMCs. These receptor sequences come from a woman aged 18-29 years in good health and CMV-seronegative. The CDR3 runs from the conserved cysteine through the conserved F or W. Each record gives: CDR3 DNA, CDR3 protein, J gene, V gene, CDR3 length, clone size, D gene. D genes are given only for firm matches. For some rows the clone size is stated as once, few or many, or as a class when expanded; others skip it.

cdr3_nt: TGTGCCAGCAGCCTAGACGAGCGGGGGGCCTACGAGCAGTACTTC; cdr3_aa: CASSLDERGAYEQYF; j_call: TRBJ2-7; v_call: TRBV9; cdr3_length: 15; clone_size: once; d_call: TRBD2
cdr3_nt: TGTGCCAGCAGCCCCCGATATCGTCCAGGCTTACTCCCCTATGAGCAGTTCTTC; cdr3_aa: CASSPRYRPGLLPYEQFF; j_call: TRBJ2-1; v_call: TRBV7-9; cdr3_length: 18; clone_size: -; d_call: -
cdr3_nt: TGTGCCAGCAGCTTGTCGATGTGGGGGGAAGGGGGCGTGGACACTGAAGCTTTCTTT; cdr3_aa: CASSLSMWGEGGVDTEAFF; j_call: TRBJ1-1; v_call: TRBV7-8; cdr3_length: 19; clone_size: -; d_call: TRBD1
cdr3_nt: TGTGCCAGCAGCCCAATACTAGCGGGGGGAACAGATACGCAGTATTTT; cdr3_aa: CASSPILAGGTDTQYF; j_call: TRBJ2-3; v_call: TRBV7-6; cdr3_length: 16; clone_size: once; d_call: TRBD2
cdr3_nt: TGTGCCAGCAGCTTGGCCGGACAGTTTAGCAATCAGCCCCAGCATTTT; cdr3_aa: CASSLAGQFSNQPQHF; j_call: TRBJ1-5; v_call: TRBV5-8; cdr3_length: 16; clone_size: -; d_call: -
cdr3_nt: TGTGCCAGCAGCGTAGCCCCCCTCGGGGAAGAGACCCAGTACTTC; cdr3_aa: CASSVAPLGEETQYF; j_call: TRBJ2-5; v_call: TRBV9; cdr3_length: 15; clone_size: -; d_call: -
cdr3_nt: TGTGCCAGCAGCTCCGGACAGAACACCGGGGAGCTGTTTTTT; cdr3_aa: CASSSGQNTGELFF; j_call: TRBJ2-2; v_call: TRBV7-8; cdr3_length: 14; clone_size: -; d_call: -
cdr3_nt: TGTGCCAGCAGCCCGGTCACAGGGCCCATCTACGAGCAGTACTTC; cdr3_aa: CASSPVTGPIYEQYF; j_call: TRBJ2-7; v_call: TRBV7-3; cdr3_length: 15; clone_size: -; d_call: -
cdr3_nt: TGTGCCAGCAGCATTAGCGGGGGGCGGAGGGGCACAGATACGCAGTATTTT; cdr3_aa: CASSISGGRRGTDTQYF; j_call: TRBJ2-3; v_call: TRBV9; cdr3_length: 17; clone_size: -; d_call: TRBD2
cdr3_nt: TGTGCCAGCAGGAGCGCTTCTTGGTCCGGACAGCAGACCCAGTACTTC; cdr3_aa: CASRSASWSGQQTQYF; j_call: TRBJ2-5; v_call: TRBV2; cdr3_length: 16; clone_size: -; d_call: -
cdr3_nt: TGTGCCAGCAGTGAAGGCTTTAGGGGTGGCTACACCTTC; cdr3_aa: CASSEGFRGGYTF; j_call: TRBJ1-2; v_call: TRBV2; cdr3_length: 13; clone_size: -; d_call: -
cdr3_nt: TGTGCCAGCAGAAAATCGGACAGTACCTACAATGAGCAGTTCTTC; cdr3_aa: CASRKSDSTYNEQFF; j_call: TRBJ2-1; v_call: TRBV6-1; cdr3_length: 15; clone_size: -; d_call: -
cdr3_nt: TGTGCCAGCTCGGACAGTCCGAATGAAAAACTGTTTTTT; cdr3_aa: CASSDSPNEKLFF; j_call: TRBJ1-4; v_call: TRBV18; cdr3_length: 13; clone_size: -; d_call: -
cdr3_nt: TGTGCCATCAACGGGGGGGCCAATGAGCAGTTCTTC; cdr3_aa: CAINGGANEQFF; j_call: TRBJ2-1; v_call: TRBV10-3; cdr3_length: 12; clone_size: -; d_call: TRBD2
cdr3_nt: TGTGCCAGCAGTTCAGTGAACACTGAAGCTTTCTTT; cdr3_aa: CASSSVNTEAFF; j_call: TRBJ1-1; v_call: TRBV5-6; cdr3_length: 12; clone_size: once; d_call: -
cdr3_nt: TGCGCCAGCAGCTTGGGTCGTTTGGGGCCTGGAAACACCATATATTTT; cdr3_aa: CASSLGRLGPGNTIYF; j_call: TRBJ1-3; v_call: TRBV5-1; cdr3_length: 16; clone_size: -; d_call: -
cdr3_nt: TGTGCCAGCAGTTACGTCACGGGGGAAGCCTACGAGCAGTACTTC; cdr3_aa: CASSYVTGEAYEQYF; j_call: TRBJ2-7; v_call: TRBV6-5; cdr3_length: 15; clone_size: -; d_call: -
cdr3_nt: TGTGCCAGTAGTATCCCCGGGACAGGGTCCTATGGCTACACCTTC; cdr3_aa: CASSIPGTGSYGYTF; j_call: TRBJ1-2; v_call: TRBV19; cdr3_length: 15; clone_size: -; d_call: TRBD1
cdr3_nt: TGTGCCAGCAGCTACCGACAGGAATATGGCTACACCTTC; cdr3_aa: CASSYRQEYGYTF; j_call: TRBJ1-2; v_call: TRBV7-2; cdr3_length: 13; clone_size: -; d_call: -
cdr3_nt: TGTGCCAGCAGCTTTTCGGGTATCGGGGAGCTGTTTTTT; cdr3_aa: CASSFSGIGELFF; j_call: TRBJ2-2; v_call: TRBV11-2; cdr3_length: 13; clone_size: -; d_call: -
cdr3_nt: TGTGCCAGCAGTTACAGAGATAGCAATCAGCCCCAGCATTTT; cdr3_aa: CASSYRDSNQPQHF; j_call: TRBJ1-5; v_call: TRBV6-5; cdr3_length: 14; clone_size: -; d_call: -
cdr3_nt: TGCAGCGTTGCAGGACTAGCGGGGAAAGAGACCCAGTACTTC; cdr3_aa: CSVAGLAGKETQYF; j_call: TRBJ2-5; v_call: TRBV29-1; cdr3_length: 14; clone_size: -; d_call: TRBD2
cdr3_nt: TGTGCCAGCAGCGTCCAGACAGGCAATTCACCCCTCCACTTT; cdr3_aa: CASSVQTGNSPLHF; j_call: TRBJ1-6; v_call: TRBV9; cdr3_length: 14; clone_size: -; d_call: -
cdr3_nt: TGTGCCAGCAGTCCCCCTGACACTGGGGCCAACGTCCTGACTTTC; cdr3_aa: CASSPPDTGANVLTF; j_call: TRBJ2-6; v_call: TRBV27; cdr3_length: 15; clone_size: -; d_call: -
cdr3_nt: TGTGCCAGCAGCCATGGTCCAGGACAGGGGGCTTTGACGGAAGGCAGCGATCAGCCCCAGCATTTT; cdr3_aa: CASSHGPGQGALTEGSDQPQHF; j_call: TRBJ1-5; v_call: TRBV9; cdr3_length: 22; clone_size: -; d_call: TRBD1
cdr3_nt: TGTGCCATCAGTGAGTCGGCAGGTGCAGGAGAGCAGTACTTC; cdr3_aa: CAISESAGAGEQYF; j_call: TRBJ2-7; v_call: TRBV10-3; cdr3_length: 14; clone_size: -; d_call: -
cdr3_nt: TGTGCCAGCAGCTTAGACGCAGGGGTTATCAATCAGCCCCAGCATTTT; cdr3_aa: CASSLDAGVINQPQHF; j_call: TRBJ1-5; v_call: TRBV7-2; cdr3_length: 16; clone_size: -; d_call: -
cdr3_nt: TGTGCCAGCAGTGGACCCGGGACAGGGGGCGATCAGCCCCAGCATTTT; cdr3_aa: CASSGPGTGGDQPQHF; j_call: TRBJ1-5; v_call: TRBV27; cdr3_length: 16; clone_size: once; d_call: TRBD1
cdr3_nt: TGTGCCAGCAGTGATCGGGGTCGTAGCGAAAAACTGTTTTTT; cdr3_aa: CASSDRGRSEKLFF; j_call: TRBJ1-4; v_call: TRBV6-5; cdr3_length: 14; clone_size: once; d_call: -
cdr3_nt: TGCGCCAGCAGTCTTAGCGGGGGTGTAAACACCGGGGAGCTGTTTTTT; cdr3_aa: CASSLSGGVNTGELFF; j_call: TRBJ2-2; v_call: TRBV5-1; cdr3_length: 16; clone_size: -; d_call: TRBD2
cdr3_nt: TGCGCCAGCAGCTTGGGGGACAAGACAGATACGCAGTATTTT; cdr3_aa: CASSLGDKTDTQYF; j_call: TRBJ2-3; v_call: TRBV5-1; cdr3_length: 14; clone_size: -; d_call: -
cdr3_nt: TGTGCCAGCAGCTTAGATTTTAGCGGGGGCACAGATACGCAGTATTTT; cdr3_aa: CASSLDFSGGTDTQYF; j_call: TRBJ2-3; v_call: TRBV11-3; cdr3_length: 16; clone_size: -; d_call: TRBD2
cdr3_nt: TGTGCCAGCAGTTACCGGTCCTCTGGAAACACCATATATTTT; cdr3_aa: CASSYRSSGNTIYF; j_call: TRBJ1-3; v_call: TRBV6-5; cdr3_length: 14; clone_size: -; d_call: -
cdr3_nt: TGTGCCAGCAGCACCGGGACAGGGGTTTCACCCCTCCACTTT; cdr3_aa: CASSTGTGVSPLHF; j_call: TRBJ1-6; v_call: TRBV7-2; cdr3_length: 14; clone_size: -; d_call: TRBD1
cdr3_nt: TGTGCCAGCAGCCAAGATCGGACTAGCTTGACCGGGGAGCTGTTTTTT; cdr3_aa: CASSQDRTSLTGELFF; j_call: TRBJ2-2; v_call: TRBV4-2; cdr3_length: 16; clone_size: -; d_call: TRBD2
cdr3_nt: TGTGCCTGGAGTGTACTTTACTGGGCGACAGGGGGCCCTTTCCTGTCAGCTTACCAAGAGACCCAGTACTTC; cdr3_aa: CAWSVLYWATGGPFLSAYQETQYF; j_call: TRBJ2-5; v_call: TRBV30; cdr3_length: 24; clone_size: once; d_call: TRBD1
cdr3_nt: TGTGCCAGCAGCTTCGGGACTAACTATGGCTACACCTTC; cdr3_aa: CASSFGTNYGYTF; j_call: TRBJ1-2; v_call: TRBV7-9; cdr3_length: 13; clone_size: -; d_call: -
cdr3_nt: TGTGCCAGTAGTACCGACAGGGCTGCGGTGCACACTGAAGCTTTCTTT; cdr3_aa: CASSTDRAAVHTEAFF; j_call: TRBJ1-1; v_call: TRBV19; cdr3_length: 16; clone_size: -; d_call: TRBD1
cdr3_nt: TGCAGCGGATGGACAGGGGCCTCCTATGGCTACACCTTC; cdr3_aa: CSGWTGASYGYTF; j_call: TRBJ1-2; v_call: TRBV29-1; cdr3_length: 13; clone_size: -; d_call: TRBD1
cdr3_nt: TGTGCCAGCAGCCATGGACTAATCACAGATACGCAGTATTTT; cdr3_aa: CASSHGLITDTQYF; j_call: TRBJ2-3; v_call: TRBV16; cdr3_length: 14; clone_size: -; d_call: -
cdr3_nt: TGCGCCAGCAGCTTGACAGGCCCTCCCTACGAGCAGTACTTC; cdr3_aa: CASSLTGPPYEQYF; j_call: TRBJ2-7; v_call: TRBV5-1; cdr3_length: 14; clone_size: -; d_call: -
cdr3_nt: TGTGCCAGCAGCATAGACTTGGGCGAGGGGAACACTGAAGCTTTCTTT; cdr3_aa: CASSIDLGEGNTEAFF; j_call: TRBJ1-1; v_call: TRBV14; cdr3_length: 16; clone_size: -; d_call: -
cdr3_nt: TGTGCCAGCAGTTTGCTGTATGGGAGGAAGGACTACGAGCAGTACTTC; cdr3_aa: CASSLLYGRKDYEQYF; j_call: TRBJ2-7; v_call: TRBV27; cdr3_length: 16; clone_size: -; d_call: -
cdr3_nt: TGCGCCAGCAGCCAAGATCCCAGCCCAGGGGCAAGGGAAGAGACCCAGTACTTC; cdr3_aa: CASSQDPSPGAREETQYF; j_call: TRBJ2-5; v_call: TRBV4-1; cdr3_length: 18; clone_size: -; d_call: -
cdr3_nt: TGCGCCAGCAGCCAAGATGTAGCGCCAAGGGAGCAGTTCTTC; cdr3_aa: CASSQDVAPREQFF; j_call: TRBJ2-1; v_call: TRBV4-1; cdr3_length: 14; clone_size: -; d_call: -
cdr3_nt: TGTGCCATCAGCGCCGGACAGGCAAACACAGATACGCAGTATTTT; cdr3_aa: CAISAGQANTDTQYF; j_call: TRBJ2-3; v_call: TRBV10-3; cdr3_length: 15; clone_size: -; d_call: TRBD1
cdr3_nt: TGTGCCAGCAGCGTAGTAGGTGACAGGGGAGTGGAGTATGGCTACACCTTC; cdr3_aa: CASSVVGDRGVEYGYTF; j_call: TRBJ1-2; v_call: TRBV9; cdr3_length: 17; clone_size: -; d_call: TRBD1
cdr3_nt: TGCGCCAGCAGCCGGACAGGGGATGGCTACACCTTC; cdr3_aa: CASSRTGDGYTF; j_call: TRBJ1-2; v_call: TRBV5-1; cdr3_length: 12; clone_size: -; d_call: TRBD1
cdr3_nt: TGTGCCAGCAGCGTAGACCCGGGGGAAGAGACCCAGTACTTC; cdr3_aa: CASSVDPGEETQYF; j_call: TRBJ2-5; v_call: TRBV9; cdr3_length: 14; clone_size: -; d_call: -
cdr3_nt: TGTGCCAGCAGTTTGTCCAGGGGGACTGAAGCTTTCTTT; cdr3_aa: CASSLSRGTEAFF; j_call: TRBJ1-1; v_call: TRBV27; cdr3_length: 13; clone_size: -; d_call: TRBD1
cdr3_nt: TGCAGCGTTGAGGGCCGTCTCTCTGGAAACACCATATATTTT; cdr3_aa: CSVEGRLSGNTIYF; j_call: TRBJ1-3; v_call: TRBV29-1; cdr3_length: 14; clone_size: -; d_call: -
cdr3_nt: TGCGCCAGCAGCCAAGCTCCGGGACAGGGGGCCTACGAGCAGTACTTC; cdr3_aa: CASSQAPGQGAYEQYF; j_call: TRBJ2-7; v_call: TRBV4-1; cdr3_length: 16; clone_size: once; d_call: TRBD1
cdr3_nt: TGCGCCAGCAGTGAGTACGGGACAGGGTCAGGGGAGCAGTACTTC; cdr3_aa: CASSEYGTGSGEQYF; j_call: TRBJ2-7; v_call: TRBV10-2; cdr3_length: 15; clone_size: -; d_call: TRBD1
cdr3_nt: TGTGCCATCAGTGACTCGCTTCTTATACAGGGAAGCTCTGGAAACACCATATATTTT; cdr3_aa: CAISDSLLIQGSSGNTIYF; j_call: TRBJ1-3; v_call: TRBV10-3; cdr3_length: 19; clone_size: -; d_call: -